The 9 T cell receptor beta chains presented below share a single source sample, sequenced in a study of graft-versus-host responses after intestinal transplantation. Produced via immunoSEQ multiplex PCR; TCRdb's table is partial and in-frame only. Of 25,000 to 30,000 clones in the sample, about four fifths were seen once. Which antigens these TCRs recognize remains unknown. Here the sequenced sample was unstimulated CD4+ T cells sorted from spleen or lymph node cells, taken before intestinal transplant. These receptors were taken from a human donor who received an intestinal transplant.

The chain combines TRBV7-3 with TRBJ2-1, with 8 bases aligning to TRBD2. Losses at the gene ends were 5 bases for V and 5 bases for J; bases not matched to a gene: 5. Germline V CDR1 and CDR2: SGHTA, FQGTGA. The CDR3 extends over 14 amino acids. The CDR3 coding sequence is TGTGCCAGCAGCCCTCGGGGGGGAAACAATGAGCAGTTCTTC. This gives the protein CASSPRGGNNEQFF.

The rearrangement links TRBV6-1 to TRBJ2-7, with 10 nucleotides matching TRBD1. CDR3 length: 15 residues. Germline values: CDR1 MNHNS, CDR2 SASEGT. V lost 1 base to trimming and J lost 4 bases; unmatched junction nucleotides: 4. The CDR3 nucleotides are TGTGCCAGCAGTGAAGACGGGGGACAGGGGTACGAGCAGTACTTC. Protein sequence: CASSEDGGQGYEQYF.

This chain uses TRBV5-4 with TRBJ2-2; D gene uncertain. Looked up from germline, CDR1 is SGHNT and CDR2 is YYREEE (reference sequence). The V end was cut by 0 bases, the J end by 0 bases, with 6 bases between. The CDR3 contains 15 residues. This CDR3 is CASSLAVSNTGELFF. CDR3 nucleotides: TGTGCCAGCAGCTTGGCGGTTTCGAACACCGGGGAGCTGTTTTTT.

J is TRBJ1-6 and V is TRBV9; the match to TRBD1 covers 7 bases. V shed 0 bases and J 10 bases; nucleotides not matched to a gene: 10. The length of the CDR3 is 16 residues. Germline V gene lookup returns CDR1 SGDLS and CDR2 YYNGEE. The CDR3 sequence: CASSVGDSRTSSPLHF. CDR3 in DNA: TGTGCCAGCAGCGTAGGGGACAGCCGAACTTCATCACCCCTCCACTTT.

This clone was seen only a few times. The V and J genes are TRBV5-6 and TRBJ2-3, with TRBD2 matching 8 bases. The CDR3 is made up of 16 amino acids. Germline CDR1 and CDR2: SGHDT and YYEEEE. V trimming: 4 bases; J trimming: 6 bases; junction bases outside the gene matches: 13. DNA for the CDR3: TGTGCCAGCAGCCTCCTCGCCGGGGGGGCAGGGGATACGCAGTATTTT. Amino acids: CASSLLAGGAGDTQYF.

The gene calls are TRBV27 and TRBJ2-5; possible D gene TRBD2, 6 bases. The end of the DNA fits TRBJ2-7 better, so the J call may be wrong. Germline V gene sequence: CDR1 MNHEY, CDR2 SMNVEV (reference sequence). The CDR3 has 16 amino acids. CDR3 DNA: TGTGCCAGCAGTTTATCGGTAGGAGGGAACAGGTACGAGCAGTACTTC. Protein sequence: CASSLSVGGNRYEQYF.

This chain links TRBV16 with TRBJ1-4; 7 bases match TRBD1. The trim removed 6 bases at V and 1 base at J, leaving 8 bases unmatched. The CDR3 sequence is 16 residues long. Germline lookup yields CDR1 KGHSY and CDR2 FQNENV. In DNA form, the CDR3 reads TGTGCCAGCAGGCCCGGCAGGGGGGTAACTAATGAAAAACTGTTTTTT. Amino acids: CASRPGRGVTNEKLFF.

The chain couples TRBV10-2 to TRBJ2-7; TRBD1 is a possible D gene (6 bases). The CDR3 has 12 amino acids. Germline assignment: CDR1 WSHSY and CDR2 SAAADI. V lost 6 bases, J lost 4 bases, and 10 bases lay in between. The CDR3 region is CASRRGLYEQYF. The CDR3 DNA is TGCGCCAGCAGGAGGGGGTTGTACGAGCAGTACTTC.

This clone was counted a single time. This sequence joins TRBV6-6 and TRBJ2-5; 8 nucleotides line up with TRBD2. The CDR3 consists of 16 residues. CDR1 MNHNY and CDR2 SVGAGI come from the germline V gene (reference sequence). The J segment lost 5 bases and the V segment lost 5 bases, leaving 13 bases of the junction unmatched. The CDR3 spells CASSKPPGLGVETQYF. Here the CDR3 DNA reads TGTGCCAGCAGTAAACCGCCGGGACTAGGAGTCGAGACCCAGTACTTC.